A selection of T cell receptor beta chains follows, all from one sample in a study of blood T cell repertoires in COVID-19. Measured with immunoSEQ multiplex PCR; TCRdb has only the in-frame clones, and not every one. The table includes 250,000 to 350,000 clones, around 91% detected once. Sequenced input: PBMCs or T cells enriched from blood (not recorded which). Every receptor here comes from a woman younger than 30 with acute COVID-19. CDR3s include the opening cysteine and the closing phenylalanine or tryptophan. The D gene is left open where the match is weak. For some rows the clone size is stated as once, few or many, or as a class when expanded; others skip it.

j_call | clone_size | v_call | d_call | cdr3_nt | cdr3_aa
TRBJ2-1 | NA | TRBV5-1 | TRBD2 | TGCGCCAGCAGCGCGGGGACTAGCGGCAATGAGCAGTTCTTC | CASSAGTSGNEQFF
TRBJ1-4 | NA | TRBV19 | TRBD1 | TGTGCCAGTAGCGGGACAGCCACTAATGAAAAACTGTTTTTT | CASSGTATNEKLFF
TRBJ1-5 | NA | TRBV6-5 | NA | TGTGCCAGCAGTTACTCGAAACAGGTCAATCAGCCCCAGCATTTT | CASSYSKQVNQPQHF
TRBJ1-2 | NA | TRBV2 | NA | TGTGCCAGCAGTGCGAGGGTGATCGATGGCTACACCTTC | CASSARVIDGYTF
TRBJ2-7 | few | TRBV5-1 | TRBD1 | TGCGCCAGCAGCTTGGACGGGACAGGGAGCTCCTACGAGCAGTACTTC | CASSLDGTGSSYEQYF
TRBJ2-3 | few | TRBV16 | NA | TGTGCCAGCAGCCCTAGGGACGGTCCGACTAGGCGGACAGATACGCAGTATTTT | CASSPRDGPTRRTDTQYF
TRBJ2-3 | NA | TRBV2 | NA | TGTGCCAGCAAACTCGGGGGCACAGATACGCAGTATTTT | CASKLGGTDTQYF
TRBJ2-7 | NA | TRBV28 | TRBD2 | TGTGCCAGCAGCCGGGGGGGGGTGAGGTACGAGCAGTACTTC | CASSRGGVRYEQYF
TRBJ2-1 | NA | TRBV11-2 | NA | TGTGCCAGCAGCTCTTTCGCGGGGAAAAAGATCTATGAGCAGTTCTTC | CASSSFAGKKIYEQFF
TRBJ2-5 | NA | TRBV30 | TRBD2 | TGTGCCTGCGAACGGGGGGGAGAGACCCAGTACTTC | CACERGGETQYF
TRBJ2-5 | NA | TRBV7-7 | NA | TGTGCTAGCAGCTTACAGACCGGGGGACAAGAGACCCAGTACTTC | CASSLQTGGQETQYF
TRBJ2-3 | NA | TRBV4-2 | TRBD2 | TGTGCCAGCAGCCAACAATTAGCGGGAGGGTACCTGGCAGATACGCAGTATTTT | CASSQQLAGGYLADTQYF
TRBJ1-2 | NA | TRBV10-3 | NA | TGTGCCATCAGTGAGTCTGGTCAGGGGTCTGGCTACACCTTC | CAISESGQGSGYTF
TRBJ1-4 | NA | TRBV6-5 | NA | TGTGCCAGCAGTCCCCAGAACGGGGAAAAACTGTTTTTT | CASSPQNGEKLFF
TRBJ2-2 | NA | TRBV12-3/TRBV12-4 | NA | TGTGCCAGCAGTTTACAAAACACCGGGGAGCTGTTTTTT | CASSLQNTGELFF
TRBJ1-6 | few | TRBV7-2 | NA | TGTGCCAGCAGCTTAGGGCAGGGATTGGGCTCACCCCTCCACTTT | CASSLGQGLGSPLHF
TRBJ2-5 | once | TRBV7-2 | TRBD1 | TGTGCCAGCAGCTCCCGAGGGGACAGGGGGCGAGAGACCCAGTACTTC | CASSSRGDRGRETQYF
TRBJ1-5 | NA | TRBV5-1 | TRBD1 | TGCGCCAGCAGCGTTCCGGGACAGGTAGTGGGTTATAGCAATCAGCCCCAGCATTTT | CASSVPGQVVGYSNQPQHF
TRBJ1-1 | NA | TRBV9 | NA | TGTGCCAGCGGGTCCCGGGACTCTGAAGCTTTCTTT | CASGSRDSEAFF
TRBJ1-1 | NA | TRBV9 | NA | TGTGCCAGCAGCGTAGAAGGGGACACTGAAGCTTTCTTT | CASSVEGDTEAFF
TRBJ1-5 | NA | TRBV4-1 | TRBD1 | TGCGCCAGCAGCCAAGATGGCACAGGGGTATATCCCCAGCATTTT | CASSQDGTGVYPQHF
TRBJ2-7 | NA | TRBV7-6 | TRBD2 | TGTGCCAGCAGCTTGGGTCGGGAGGTACCAGGGTACGAGCAGTACTTC | CASSLGREVPGYEQYF
TRBJ1-2 | NA | TRBV19 | TRBD1 | TGTGCCAGTAGTATTGAAGGGGGCAGCGGCTACACCTTC | CASSIEGGSGYTF
TRBJ2-5 | NA | TRBV19 | TRBD2 | TGTGCCAGTAGTACCGCGCTAGCGGGTCGGGAGACCCAGTACTTC | CASSTALAGRETQYF
TRBJ2-3 | NA | TRBV20-1 | TRBD2 | TGCAGTGCTAGTGGGAACCCGACTAGCGGGAGGGCAGATACGCAGTATTTT | CSASGNPTSGRADTQYF
TRBJ1-4 | NA | TRBV19 | NA | TGTGCCAGTAGGATGGCGGATTACGGTGGTGAAAAACTGTTTTTT | CASRMADYGGEKLFF
TRBJ1-4 | NA | TRBV28 | NA | TGTGCCAGCATTGGTCAGAAAAAACTGTTTTTT | CASIGQKKLFF
TRBJ2-7 | NA | TRBV4-1 | TRBD2 | TGCGCCAGCAGCCAAGAAGCGGGGGCCCCCAGCTCCTACGAGCAGTACTTC | CASSQEAGAPSSYEQYF
TRBJ1-5 | NA | TRBV28 | NA | TGTGCCAGCAGCACTGACAGGACCAATCAGCCCCAGCATTTT | CASSTDRTNQPQHF
TRBJ2-2 | NA | TRBV6-5 | TRBD1 | TGTGCCAGCATTCGAGACAGGGCCGGGGAGCTGTTTTTT | CASIRDRAGELFF
TRBJ2-7 | NA | TRBV3-1/TRBV3-2 | TRBD1 | TGTGCCAGCAGCCCGTGGGACAGTAGCTCCTACGAGCAGTACTTC | CASSPWDSSSYEQYF